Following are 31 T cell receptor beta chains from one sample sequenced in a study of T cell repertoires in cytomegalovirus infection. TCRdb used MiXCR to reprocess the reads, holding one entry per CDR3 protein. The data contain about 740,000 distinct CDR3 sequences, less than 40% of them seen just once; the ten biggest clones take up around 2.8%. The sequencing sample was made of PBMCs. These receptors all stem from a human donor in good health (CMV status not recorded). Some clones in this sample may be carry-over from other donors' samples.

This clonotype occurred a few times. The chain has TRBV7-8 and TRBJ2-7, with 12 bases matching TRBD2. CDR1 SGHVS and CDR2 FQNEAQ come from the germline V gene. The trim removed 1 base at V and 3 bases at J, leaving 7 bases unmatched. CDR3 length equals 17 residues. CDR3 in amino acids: CASSLVSSGGALYEQYF. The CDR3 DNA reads TGTGCCAGCAGCTTAGTTTCTAGCGGGGGGGCCCTCTACGAGCAGTACTTC.

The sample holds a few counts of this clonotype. The CDR3: CASSLGLDRPRNEQFF. The CDR3 nucleotides are TGTGCCAGCAGCTTAGGGCTTGACAGGCCTCGCAATGAGCAGTTCTTC. This chain links TRBV11-2 with TRBJ2-1, with D possibly matching TRBD1 (6 bases). The germline V gene has CDR1 SGHAT and CDR2 FQNNGV. V dropped 1 base and J dropped 6 bases, with 16 bases sitting between them. The CDR3 is 16 residues long.

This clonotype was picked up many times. The CDR3 loop reads CASSLSGEETQYF. The CDR3 nucleotides are TGTGCCAGCAGTTTATCCGGGGAAGAGACCCAGTACTTC. The chain links TRBV7-3 to TRBJ2-5, with D possibly being TRBD2 (5 bases). The CDR3 spans 13 residues. The germline V and J ends were trimmed by 6 bases and 3 bases, with 11 bases remaining between them. Germline V lookup: CDR1 SGHTA, CDR2 FQGTGA.

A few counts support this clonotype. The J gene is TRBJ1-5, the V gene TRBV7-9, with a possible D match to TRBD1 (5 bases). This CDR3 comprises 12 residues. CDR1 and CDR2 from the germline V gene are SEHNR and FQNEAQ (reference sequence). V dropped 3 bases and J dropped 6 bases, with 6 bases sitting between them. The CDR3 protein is CASSFGAQPQHF. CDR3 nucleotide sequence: TGTGCCAGCAGCTTCGGGGCTCAGCCCCAGCATTTT. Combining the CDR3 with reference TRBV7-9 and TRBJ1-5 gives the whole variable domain DTGVSQNPRHKITKRGQNVTFRCDPISEHNRLYWYRQTLGQGPEFLTYFQNEAQLEKSRLLSDRFSAERPKGSFSTLEIQRTEQGDSAMYLCASSFGAQPQHFGDGTRLSIL.

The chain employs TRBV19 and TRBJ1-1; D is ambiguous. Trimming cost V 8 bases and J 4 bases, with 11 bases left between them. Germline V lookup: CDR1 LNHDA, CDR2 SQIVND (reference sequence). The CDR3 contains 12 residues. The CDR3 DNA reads TGTGCCAGTTACTTAGGTGGCACTGAAGCTTTCTTT. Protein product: CASYLGGTEAFF.

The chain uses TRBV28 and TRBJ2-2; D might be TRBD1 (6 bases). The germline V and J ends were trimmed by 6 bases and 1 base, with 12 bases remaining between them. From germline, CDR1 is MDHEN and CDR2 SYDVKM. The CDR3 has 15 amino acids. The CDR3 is CASRTTGLNTGELFF. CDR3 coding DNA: TGTGCCAGCAGGACGACAGGCCTGAACACCGGGGAGCTGTTTTTT.

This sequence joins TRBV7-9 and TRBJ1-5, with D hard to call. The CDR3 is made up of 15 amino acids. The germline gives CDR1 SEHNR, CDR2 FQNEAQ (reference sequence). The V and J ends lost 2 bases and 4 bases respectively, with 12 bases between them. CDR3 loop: CASSLSGEENQPQHF. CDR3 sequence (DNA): TGTGCCAGCAGCTTATCCGGGGAAGAGAATCAGCCCCAGCATTTT.

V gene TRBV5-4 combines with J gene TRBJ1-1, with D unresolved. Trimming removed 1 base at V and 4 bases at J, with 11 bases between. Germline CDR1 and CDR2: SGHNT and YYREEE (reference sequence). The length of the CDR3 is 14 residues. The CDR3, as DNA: TGTGCCAGCAGCTTGTGGGCCCGGGCCACTGAAGCTTTCTTT. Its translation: CASSLWARATEAFF.

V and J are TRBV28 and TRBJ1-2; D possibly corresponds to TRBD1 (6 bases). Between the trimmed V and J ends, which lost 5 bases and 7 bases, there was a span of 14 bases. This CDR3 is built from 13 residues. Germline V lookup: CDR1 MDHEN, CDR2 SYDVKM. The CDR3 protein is CASSPSGAGGYTF. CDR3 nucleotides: TGTGCCAGCAGTCCCTCGGGGGCGGGTGGCTACACCTTC.

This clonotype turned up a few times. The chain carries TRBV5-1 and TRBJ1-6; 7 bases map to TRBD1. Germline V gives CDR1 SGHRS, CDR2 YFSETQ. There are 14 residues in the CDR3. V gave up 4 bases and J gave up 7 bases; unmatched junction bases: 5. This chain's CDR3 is CASSEGTANSPLHF. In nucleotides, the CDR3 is TGCGCCAGCAGCGAGGGGACAGCCAATTCACCCCTCCACTTT.

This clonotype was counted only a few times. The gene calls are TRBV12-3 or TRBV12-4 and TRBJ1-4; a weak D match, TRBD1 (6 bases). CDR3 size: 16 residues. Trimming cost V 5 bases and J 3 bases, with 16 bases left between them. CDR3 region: CASSPLDRRSNEKLFF. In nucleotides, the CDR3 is TGTGCCAGCAGTCCACTCGACAGGAGGTCTAATGAAAAACTGTTTTTT.

CDR3 nucleotides: TGTGCCAGCAGTGCCGCATCAGGGCGTCTGTCATATACGCAGTATTTT. Translating gives CASSAASGRLSYTQYF. The J gene is TRBJ2-3, the V gene TRBV6-6; a weak D match, TRBD1 (5 bases). The V end lost 5 bases, the J end lost 7 bases, and 22 bases lay between the germline ends. Germline CDR1 MNHNY, CDR2 SVGAGI (reference sequence). This CDR3 contains 16 residues.

CDR3 loop: CSARVEGLGGEQYF. CDR3 sequence (DNA): TGCAGTGCTAGAGTGGAGGGTTTGGGGGGCGAGCAGTACTTC. The chain uses TRBV20-1 and TRBJ2-7, with D maybe TRBD2 (6 bases). Trimming stripped 1 base from V and 6 bases from J, with 16 bases between. The CDR3 runs to 14 residues. Germline V gene sequence: CDR1 DFQATT, CDR2 SNEGSKA (reference sequence).

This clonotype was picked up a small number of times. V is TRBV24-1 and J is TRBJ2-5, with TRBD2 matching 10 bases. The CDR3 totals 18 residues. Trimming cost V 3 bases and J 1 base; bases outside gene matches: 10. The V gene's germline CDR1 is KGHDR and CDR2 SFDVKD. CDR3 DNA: TGTGCCACCAGTGATCCCCTAACTAGCGGGGCTCCCCAAGAGACCCAGTACTTC. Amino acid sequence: CATSDPLTSGAPQETQYF.

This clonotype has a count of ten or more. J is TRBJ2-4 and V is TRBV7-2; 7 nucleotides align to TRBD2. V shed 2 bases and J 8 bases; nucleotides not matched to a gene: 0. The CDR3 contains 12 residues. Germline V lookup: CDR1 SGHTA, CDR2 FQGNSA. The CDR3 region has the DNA TGTGCCAGCAGCTTACGGGGGGACATTCAGTACTTC. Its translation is CASSLRGDIQYF.

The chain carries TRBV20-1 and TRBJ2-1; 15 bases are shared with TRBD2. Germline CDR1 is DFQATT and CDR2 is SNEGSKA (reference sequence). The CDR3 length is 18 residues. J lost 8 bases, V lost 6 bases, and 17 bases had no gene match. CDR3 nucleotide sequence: TGCAGTGCCCTGAACCCGGGACTAGCGGGGGGAGGGTACGATGAGCAGTTCTTC. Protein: CSALNPGLAGGGYDEQFF.

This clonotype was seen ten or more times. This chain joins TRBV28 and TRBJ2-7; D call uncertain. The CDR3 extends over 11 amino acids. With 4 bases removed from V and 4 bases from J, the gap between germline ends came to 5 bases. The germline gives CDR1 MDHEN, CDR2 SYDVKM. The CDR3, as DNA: TGTGCCAGCAGTTCCGAATACGAGCAGTACTTC. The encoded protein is CASSSEYEQYF.

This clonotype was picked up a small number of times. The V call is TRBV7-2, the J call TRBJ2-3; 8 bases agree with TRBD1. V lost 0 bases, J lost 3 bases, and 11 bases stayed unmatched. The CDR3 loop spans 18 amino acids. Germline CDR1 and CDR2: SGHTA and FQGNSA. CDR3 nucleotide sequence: TGTGCCAGCAGCTTAGCCCTAACACAGGGGGAAGTGACAGATACGCAGTATTTT. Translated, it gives CASSLALTQGEVTDTQYF.

The CDR3 is CASSRGKSYEQYF. The CDR3 DNA follows: TGTGCCAGCAGTCGGGGAAAGTCCTACGAGCAGTACTTC. The rearrangement links TRBV7-2 to TRBJ2-7; weak D call: TRBD2 (5 bases). This CDR3 comprises 13 residues. Deletions cut 6 bases from V and 1 base from J, with 10 bases between. CDR1 is SGHTA and CDR2 is FQGNSA in the germline V gene.

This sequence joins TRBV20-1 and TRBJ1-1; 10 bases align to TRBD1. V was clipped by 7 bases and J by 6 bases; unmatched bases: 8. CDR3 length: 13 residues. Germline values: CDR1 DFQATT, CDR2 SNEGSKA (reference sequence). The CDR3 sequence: CSVPRDRGPEAFF. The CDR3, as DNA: TGCAGTGTGCCCCGGGACAGGGGCCCTGAAGCTTTCTTT.

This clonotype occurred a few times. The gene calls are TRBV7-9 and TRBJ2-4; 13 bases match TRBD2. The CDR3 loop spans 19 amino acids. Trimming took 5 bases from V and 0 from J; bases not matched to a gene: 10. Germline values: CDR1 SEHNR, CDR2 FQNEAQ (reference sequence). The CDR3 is CASSPWGLAGSIAKNIQYF. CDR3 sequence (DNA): TGTGCCAGCAGCCCGTGGGGACTAGCGGGATCTATAGCCAAAAACATTCAGTACTTC. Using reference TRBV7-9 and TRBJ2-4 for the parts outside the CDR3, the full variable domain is DTGVSQNPRHKITKRGQNVTFRCDPISEHNRLYWYRQTLGQGPEFLTYFQNEAQLEKSRLLSDRFSAERPKGSFSTLEIQRTEQGDSAMYLCASSPWGLAGSIAKNIQYFGAGTRLSVL.

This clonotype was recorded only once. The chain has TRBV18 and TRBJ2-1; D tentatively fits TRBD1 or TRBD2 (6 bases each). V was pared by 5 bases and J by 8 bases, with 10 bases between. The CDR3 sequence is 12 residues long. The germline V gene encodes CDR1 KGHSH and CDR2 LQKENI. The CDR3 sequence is CASSVGGDEQFF. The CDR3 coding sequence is TGTGCCAGCTCAGTGGGGGGCGATGAGCAGTTCTTC.

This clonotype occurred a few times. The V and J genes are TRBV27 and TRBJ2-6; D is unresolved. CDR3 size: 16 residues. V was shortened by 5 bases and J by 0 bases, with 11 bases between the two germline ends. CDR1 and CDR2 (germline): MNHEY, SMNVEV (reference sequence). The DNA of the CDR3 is TGTGCCAGCAGTCCCTACAGCAGCTCTGGGGCCAACGTCCTGACTTTC. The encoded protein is CASSPYSSSGANVLTF.

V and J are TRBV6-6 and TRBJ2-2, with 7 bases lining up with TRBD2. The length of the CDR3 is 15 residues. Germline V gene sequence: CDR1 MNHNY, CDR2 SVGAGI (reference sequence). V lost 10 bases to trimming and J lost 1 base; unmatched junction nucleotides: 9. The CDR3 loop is CATPGVAGNTGELFF. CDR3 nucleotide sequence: TGTGCCACCCCGGGGGTAGCGGGGAACACCGGGGAGCTGTTTTTT.

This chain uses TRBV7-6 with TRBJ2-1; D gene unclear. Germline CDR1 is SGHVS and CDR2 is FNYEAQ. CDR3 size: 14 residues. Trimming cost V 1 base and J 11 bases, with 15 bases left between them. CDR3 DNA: TGTGCCAGCAGCTTAGAAACCGGAACAATGAAGCAGTTCTTC. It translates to CASSLETGTMKQFF.

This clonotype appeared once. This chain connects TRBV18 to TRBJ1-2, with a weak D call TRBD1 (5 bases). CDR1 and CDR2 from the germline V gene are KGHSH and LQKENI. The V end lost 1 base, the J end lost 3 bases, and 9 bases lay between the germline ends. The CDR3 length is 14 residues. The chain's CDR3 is CASSPLTGDYGYTF. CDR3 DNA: TGTGCCAGCTCACCACTGACGGGGGACTATGGCTACACCTTC. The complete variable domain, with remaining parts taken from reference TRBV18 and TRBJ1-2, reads NAGVMQNPRHLVRRRGQEARLRCSPMKGHSHVYWYRQLPEEGLKFMVYLQKENIIDESGMPKERFSAEFPKEGPSILRIQQVVRGDSAAYFCASSPLTGDYGYTFGSGTRLTVV.

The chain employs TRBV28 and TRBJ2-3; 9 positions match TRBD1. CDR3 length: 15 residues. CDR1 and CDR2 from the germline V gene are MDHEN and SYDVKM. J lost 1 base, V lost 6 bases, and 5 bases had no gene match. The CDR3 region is CASRLGDRGTDTQYF. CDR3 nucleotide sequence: TGTGCCAGCAGGCTTGGGGACAGGGGCACAGATACGCAGTATTTT.

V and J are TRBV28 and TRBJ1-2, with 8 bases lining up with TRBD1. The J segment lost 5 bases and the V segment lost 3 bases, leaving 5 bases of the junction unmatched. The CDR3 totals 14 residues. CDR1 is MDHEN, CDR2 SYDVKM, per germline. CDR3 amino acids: CASSFSTGGYGYTF. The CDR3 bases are TGTGCCAGCAGTTTTAGTACAGGGGGATATGGCTACACCTTC.

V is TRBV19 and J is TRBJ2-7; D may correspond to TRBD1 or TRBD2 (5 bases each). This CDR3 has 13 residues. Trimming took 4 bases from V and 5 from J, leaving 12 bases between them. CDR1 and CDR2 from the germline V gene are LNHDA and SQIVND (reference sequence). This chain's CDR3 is CASSTARGDEQYF. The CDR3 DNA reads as TGTGCCAGTAGTACTGCCCGAGGGGACGAGCAGTACTTC.

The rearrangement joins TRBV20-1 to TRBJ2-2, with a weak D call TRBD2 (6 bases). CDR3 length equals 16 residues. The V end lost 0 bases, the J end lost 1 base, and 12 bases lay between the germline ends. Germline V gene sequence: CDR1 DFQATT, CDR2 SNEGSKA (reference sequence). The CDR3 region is CSARDKAGWNTGELFF. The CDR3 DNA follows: TGCAGTGCTAGAGATAAGGCGGGGTGGAACACCGGGGAGCTGTTTTTT.

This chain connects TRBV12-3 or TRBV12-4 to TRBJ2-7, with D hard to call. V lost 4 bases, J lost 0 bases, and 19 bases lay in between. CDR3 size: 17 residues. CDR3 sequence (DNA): TGTGCCAGCAGTTCCTCGGTGAAGGGCAGAATCTCCTACGAGCAGTACTTC. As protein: CASSSSVKGRISYEQYF.